This is a list of T cell receptor beta chains from one sample in a study of T cell repertoires in cytomegalovirus infection. Their specific antigens are unknown. MiXCR, applied by TCRdb to the reads, yields one record per CDR3 protein. This sample has about 500,000 distinct CDR3 sequences; roughly a third occur once, and the top ten carry 17%. The sample consisted of cultured PBMCs, taken from culture after CMV antigen stimulation. Source of these receptors: a human donor in good health (CMV status not recorded). Some clones in this sample may be carry-over from other donors' samples. CDR3s include the opening cysteine and the closing phenylalanine or tryptophan. A D gene is named only where the DNA matches it firmly. Size tells how often a clone was seen (once, few, many) or the class of an expanded clone, and some rows leave it out.

>NA|TRBJ2-3|few|TRBV6-1
CASIRQEWSTDTQYF
TGTGCCAGCATCCGACAGGAGTGGAGCACAGATACGCAGTATTTT
>TRBD1|TRBJ1-1|NA|TRBV6-5
CASSSLGTVSRGPEAFF
TGTGCCAGCAGTTCCCTCGGGACAGTCTCTAGGGGGCCTGAAGCTTTCTTT
>TRBD2|TRBJ2-2|NA|TRBV6-1
CASTRLAGHTGELFF
TGTGCCAGCACCCGACTAGCGGGCCACACCGGGGAGCTGTTTTTT
>NA|TRBJ2-2|NA|TRBV7-6
CASSLPTGSGELFF
TGTGCCAGCAGCTTACCCACAGGGTCCGGGGAGCTGTTTTTT
>NA|TRBJ1-2|few|TRBV7-9
CASSPQTDYGYTF
TGTGCCAGCAGCCCGCAGACAGATTATGGCTACACCTTC
>NA|TRBJ2-7|NA|TRBV6-1
CASSVSPKYEQYF
TGTGCCAGCAGTGTCTCGCCTAAGTACGAGCAGTACTTC
>TRBD2|TRBJ2-3|few|TRBV7-6
CASSLEASGMGGTQYF
TGTGCCAGCAGCTTAGAGGCTAGCGGGATGGGTGGTACGCAGTATTTT
>TRBD1|TRBJ2-5|NA|TRBV4-3
CASSQADRGRETQYF
TGCGCCAGCAGCCAAGCGGACAGGGGGCGAGAGACCCAGTACTTC
>NA|TRBJ1-4|NA|TRBV6-6
CASSYFGTRPGEKLFF
TGTGCCAGCAGTTACTTTGGTACGCGGCCCGGGGAAAAACTGTTTTTT
>TRBD2|TRBJ2-3|NA|TRBV20-1
CSARTSGRATDTQYF
TGCAGTGCTAGGACTAGCGGGAGGGCCACAGATACGCAGTATTTT
>TRBD2|TRBJ2-1|NA|TRBV30
CAWSVFLSRRETPSNEQFF
TGTGCCTGGAGTGTTTTTTTGAGTCGGCGGGAGACCCCGTCCAATGAGCAGTTCTTC
>TRBD2|TRBJ2-3|few|TRBV29-1
CSVEVLAGVVDTQYF
TGCAGCGTTGAAGTACTAGCGGGAGTGGTGGATACGCAGTATTTT
>TRBD1|TRBJ1-5|many|TRBV12-3/TRBV12-4
CASSSGQGANQPQHF
TGTGCCAGCAGCTCGGGACAGGGGGCGAATCAGCCCCAGCATTTT
>NA|TRBJ1-2|many|TRBV7-2
CASSLDRGANYGYTF
TGTGCCAGCAGCTTAGACCGAGGGGCCAACTATGGCTACACCTTC
>NA|TRBJ2-3|few|TRBV7-9
CASSPTGTVTDTQYF
TGTGCCAGCAGTCCAACCGGGACGGTTACAGATACGCAGTATTTT
>NA|TRBJ2-7|NA|TRBV28
CASSFFGVPSEQYF
TGTGCCAGCAGTTTCTTTGGGGTACCGAGCGAGCAGTACTTC
>TRBD1|TRBJ1-6|many|TRBV7-2
CASSLGVGQGSSPLHF
TGTGCCAGCAGCTTAGGTGTAGGACAGGGAAGTTCACCCCTCCACTTT
>NA|TRBJ1-2|NA|TRBV20-1
CSASQAALFDYGYTF
TGCAGTGCTAGCCAGGCAGCATTGTTCGACTATGGCTACACCTTC
>TRBD1|TRBJ2-7|many|TRBV7-2
CASSITGQKAYEQYF
TGTGCCAGCAGCATAACGGGACAGAAAGCCTACGAGCAGTACTTC
>TRBD2|TRBJ2-5|few|TRBV28
CASSPLTSGQETQYF
TGTGCCAGCAGCCCCCTCACTAGCGGCCAAGAGACCCAGTACTTC
>NA|TRBJ2-6|many|TRBV7-2
CASSSSPRDRLSGANVLTF
TGTGCCAGCAGCTCGTCCCCAAGGGATCGGCTCTCTGGGGCCAACGTCCTGACTTTC
>TRBD2|TRBJ2-1|many|TRBV6-2/TRBV6-3
CASSQRGDNEQFF
TGTGCCAGCAGTCAGCGGGGGGATAATGAGCAGTTCTTC
>NA|TRBJ1-6|many|TRBV7-2
CASSFRRDSNSPLHF
TGTGCCAGCAGCTTCCGCAGGGATAGCAATTCACCCCTCCACTTT
>TRBD2|TRBJ2-3|NA|TRBV19
CASSPGLAITGDTQYF
TGTGCCAGTAGCCCGGGACTAGCAATTACGGGAGATACGCAGTATTTT
>NA|TRBJ1-1|NA|TRBV2
CASRPTENTEAFF
TGTGCCAGCAGACCAACGGAGAACACTGAAGCTTTCTTT
>NA|TRBJ2-1|NA|TRBV19
CASSATVSSYNEQFF
TGTGCCAGTAGTGCGACAGTTAGCTCCTACAATGAGCAGTTCTTC